Listed below are T cell receptor beta chains from one sample, sequenced in a study of beta chain features in type 1 diabetes. Profiling relied on immunoSEQ multiplex PCR, and the TCRdb table lists in-frame clones only, not all of them. The sample lists some 410,000 clones, around 13% seen once, with under 0.04% in the top ten. Sequenced sample: naive CD4+ T cells from blood. These receptors originate from a man aged 25-45 years in good health. The CDR3 runs from the conserved cysteine through the conserved F or W.

v_gene	j_gene	CDR3aa
TRBV10-3	TRBJ2-1	CAISDTPNGNEQFF
TRBV7-2	TRBJ2-1	CASSPPRLDKFF
TRBV29-1	TRBJ1-2	CSAVRENYGYTF
TRBV7-2	TRBJ2-5	CASSLRVTQYF
TRBV6-5	TRBJ1-2	CASSQDSWYGYTF
TRBV2	TRBJ2-7	CASSPSGTEQYF
TRBV30	TRBJ2-3	CAWSFGTSGSGDTQYF
TRBV5-4	TRBJ1-1	CASSSREDRAFF
TRBV5-6	TRBJ2-1	CASSLWGTLYNEQFF
TRBV6-6	TRBJ2-1	CASSSTGLLNNEQFF
TRBV7-2	TRBJ2-7	CASSHGSYEQYF
TRBV18	TRBJ1-2	CASSPTVIDYGYTF
TRBV28	TRBJ2-2	CASWVGSNTGELFF
TRBV14	TRBJ1-5	CASSLSRHQPQHF
TRBV20-1	TRBJ1-2	CSAWLNGYTF
TRBV7-3	TRBJ2-2	CASSLVSGDTGELFF
TRBV6-6	TRBJ2-1	CASTRTGVNEQFF
TRBV7-2	TRBJ2-5	CASSLGLAQTEETQYF
TRBV14	TRBJ1-1	CASSQRHLNTEAFF
TRBV7-2	TRBJ1-1	CASSLNTEAFF
TRBV29-1	TRBJ2-7	CSVEEIQVGEQYF
TRBV25-1	TRBJ2-5	CASSEVRGETQYF
TRBV7-2	TRBJ2-3	CASSSRKSTDTQYF
TRBV30	TRBJ2-1	CAWSVLGSGEQFF
TRBV7-9	TRBJ2-1	CASSYPRTGDEQFF
TRBV4-3	TRBJ1-1	CASSRKGEGPAFF
TRBV29-1	TRBJ2-7	CSAQGAYEQYF
TRBV15	TRBJ2-7	CATSRSDRNEQYF
TRBV7-2	TRBJ2-1	CASSQGQVNEQFF
TRBV4-3	TRBJ2-5	CASSQTGLRKETQYF
TRBV30	TRBJ1-4	CAWSVRSGSNEKLFF
TRBV7-9	TRBJ2-3	CASSLRTGTDTQYF
TRBV7-2	TRBJ2-5	CASSPPGLAQETQYF
TRBV7-9	TRBJ2-1	CASSLVDSSYNEQFF
TRBV20-1	TRBJ2-2	CSAGRTGELFF
TRBV7-9	TRBJ1-1	CASSLDQGGTEAFF
TRBV7-8	TRBJ1-4	CASSSRDRADEKLFF
TRBV19	TRBJ1-2	CASSIDRVGGYTF
TRBV9	TRBJ2-5	CASSVDSLQETQYF
TRBV2	TRBJ2-3	CASSDSGVPGTQYF
TRBV30	TRBJ1-3	CAWSVMTSGNTIYF
TRBV30	TRBJ1-1	CAWTIRGTGNTEAFF
TRBV7-6	TRBJ2-3	CASSQRDGADTQYF
TRBV7-8	TRBJ2-1	CASSSLPLAGLYNEQFF
TRBV29-1	TRBJ2-3	CSVQNRDISDTQYF